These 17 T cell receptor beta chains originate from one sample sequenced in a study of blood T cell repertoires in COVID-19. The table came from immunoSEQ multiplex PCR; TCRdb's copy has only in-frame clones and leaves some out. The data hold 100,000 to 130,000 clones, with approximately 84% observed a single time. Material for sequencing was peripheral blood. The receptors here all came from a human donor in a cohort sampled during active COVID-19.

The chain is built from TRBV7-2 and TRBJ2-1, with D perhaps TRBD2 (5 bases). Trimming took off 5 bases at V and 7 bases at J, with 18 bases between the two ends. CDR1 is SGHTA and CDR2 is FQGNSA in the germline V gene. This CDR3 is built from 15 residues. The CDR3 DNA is TGTGCCAGCAGCCGTACTATGGGAGCGCGGAATGAGCAGTTCTTC. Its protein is CASSRTMGARNEQFF.

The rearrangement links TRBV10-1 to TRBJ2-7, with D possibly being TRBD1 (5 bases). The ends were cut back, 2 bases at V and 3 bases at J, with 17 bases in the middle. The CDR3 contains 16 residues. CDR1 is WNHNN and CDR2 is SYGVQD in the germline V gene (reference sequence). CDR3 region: CASSEPLKGLYYEQYV. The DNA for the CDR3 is TGCGCCAGCAGTGAGCCCCTAAAGGGGCTATACTACGAGCAGTACGTC.

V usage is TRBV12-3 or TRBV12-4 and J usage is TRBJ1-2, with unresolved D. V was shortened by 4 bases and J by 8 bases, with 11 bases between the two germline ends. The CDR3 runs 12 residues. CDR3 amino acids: CASSSAGGGYTF. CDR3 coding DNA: TGTGCCAGCAGTTCTGCCGGAGGCGGCTACACCTTC.

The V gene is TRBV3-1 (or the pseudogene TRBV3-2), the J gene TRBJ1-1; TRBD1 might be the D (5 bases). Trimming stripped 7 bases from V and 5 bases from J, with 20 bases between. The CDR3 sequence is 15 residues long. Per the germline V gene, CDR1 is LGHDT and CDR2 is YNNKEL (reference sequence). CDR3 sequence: CASTRSGASGTEAFF. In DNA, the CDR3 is TGTGCCAGCACCCGATCCGGGGCTAGCGGTACTGAAGCTTTCTTT.

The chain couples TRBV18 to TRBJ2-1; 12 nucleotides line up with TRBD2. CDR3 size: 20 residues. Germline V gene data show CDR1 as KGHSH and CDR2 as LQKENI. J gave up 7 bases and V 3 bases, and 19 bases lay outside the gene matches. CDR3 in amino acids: CASSPRTVRTSGMNRNEQFF. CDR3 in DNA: TGTGCCAGCTCACCCAGGACAGTACGGACTAGCGGGATGAATCGGAATGAGCAGTTCTTC. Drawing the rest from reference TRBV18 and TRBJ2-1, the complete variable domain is NAGVMQNPRHLVRRRGQEARLRCSPMKGHSHVYWYRQLPEEGLKFMVYLQKENIIDESGMPKERFSAEFPKEGPSILRIQQVVRGDSAAYFCASSPRTVRTSGMNRNEQFFGPGTRLTVL.

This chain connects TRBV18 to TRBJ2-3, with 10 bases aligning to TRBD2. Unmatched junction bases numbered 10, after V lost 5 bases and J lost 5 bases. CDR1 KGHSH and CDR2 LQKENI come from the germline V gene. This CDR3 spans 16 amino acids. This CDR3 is CASSSTLAGVGDTQYF. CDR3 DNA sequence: TGTGCCAGCTCATCTACTCTAGCGGGAGTCGGAGATACGCAGTATTTT.

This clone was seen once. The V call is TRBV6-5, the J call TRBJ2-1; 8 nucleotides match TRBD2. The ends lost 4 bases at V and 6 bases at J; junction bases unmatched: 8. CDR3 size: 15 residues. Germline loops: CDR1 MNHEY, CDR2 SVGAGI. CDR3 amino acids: CASSSAGTSFNEQFF. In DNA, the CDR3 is TGTGCCAGCAGTTCCGCCGGGACTAGTTTCAATGAGCAGTTCTTC.

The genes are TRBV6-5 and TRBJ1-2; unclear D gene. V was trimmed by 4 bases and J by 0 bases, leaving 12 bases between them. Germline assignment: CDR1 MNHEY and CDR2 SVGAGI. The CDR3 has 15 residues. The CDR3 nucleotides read TGTGCCAGCAGTTTGTCGGCAGGCACTAACTATGGCTACACCTTC. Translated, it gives CASSLSAGTNYGYTF.

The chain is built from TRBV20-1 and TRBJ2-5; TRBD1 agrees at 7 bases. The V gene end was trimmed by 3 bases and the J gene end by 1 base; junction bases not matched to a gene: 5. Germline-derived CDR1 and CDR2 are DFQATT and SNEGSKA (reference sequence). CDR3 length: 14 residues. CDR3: CSASKGAPQETQYF. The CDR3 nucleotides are TGCAGTGCTAGTAAGGGGGCGCCCCAAGAGACCCAGTACTTC.

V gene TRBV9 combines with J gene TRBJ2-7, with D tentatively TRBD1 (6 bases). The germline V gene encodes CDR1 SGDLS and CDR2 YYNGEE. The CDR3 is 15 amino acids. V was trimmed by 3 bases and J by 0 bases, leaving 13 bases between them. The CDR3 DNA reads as TGTGCCAGCAGCGCGGGACACCAGAGCTCCTACGAGCAGTACTTC. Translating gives CASSAGHQSSYEQYF.

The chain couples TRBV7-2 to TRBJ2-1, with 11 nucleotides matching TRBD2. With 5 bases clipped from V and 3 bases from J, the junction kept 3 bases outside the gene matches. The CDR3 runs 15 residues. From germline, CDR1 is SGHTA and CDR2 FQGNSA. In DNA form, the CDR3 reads TGTGCCAGCAGCCAGACTAGCGGGAACTACAATGAGCAGTTCTTC. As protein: CASSQTSGNYNEQFF.

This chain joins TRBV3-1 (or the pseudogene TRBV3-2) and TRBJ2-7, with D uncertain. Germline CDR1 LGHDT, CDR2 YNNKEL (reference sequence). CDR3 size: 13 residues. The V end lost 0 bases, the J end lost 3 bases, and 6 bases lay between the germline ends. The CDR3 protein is CASSQDPHYEQYV. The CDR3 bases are TGTGCCAGCAGCCAAGATCCCCACTACGAGCAGTACGTC.

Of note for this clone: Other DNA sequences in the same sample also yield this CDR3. The CDR3: CASSLVAGSSYEQYF. CDR3 DNA: TGCGCCAGCAGCTTGGTAGCGGGGAGCTCCTACGAGCAGTACTTC. The chain couples TRBV5-1 to TRBJ2-7; 8 bases map to TRBD2. The germline V gene has CDR1 SGHRS and CDR2 YFSETQ. This CDR3 region has 15 residues. The J segment lost 0 bases and the V segment lost 0 bases, leaving 2 bases of the junction unmatched.

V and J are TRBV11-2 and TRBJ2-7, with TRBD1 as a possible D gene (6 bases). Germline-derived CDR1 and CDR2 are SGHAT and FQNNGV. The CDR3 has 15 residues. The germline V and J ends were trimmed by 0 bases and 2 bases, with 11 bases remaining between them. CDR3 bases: TGTGCCAGCAGCTTAGATCTTTACAGGGCCTACGAGCAGTACGTC. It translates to CASSLDLYRAYEQYV.

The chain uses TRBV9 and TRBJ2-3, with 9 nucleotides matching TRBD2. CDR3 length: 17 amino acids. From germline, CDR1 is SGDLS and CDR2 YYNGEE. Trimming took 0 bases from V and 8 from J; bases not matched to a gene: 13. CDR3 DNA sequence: TGTGCCAGCAGCGTAGGTTCTAGCGGGGTTCTACAGGGTACGCAGTATTTT. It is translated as CASSVGSSGVLQGTQYF.

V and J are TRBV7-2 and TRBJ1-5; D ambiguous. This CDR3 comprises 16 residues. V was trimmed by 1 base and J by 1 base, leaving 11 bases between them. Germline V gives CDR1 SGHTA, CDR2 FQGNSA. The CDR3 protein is CASSLGGPGSNQPQHF. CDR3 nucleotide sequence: TGTGCCAGCAGCTTAGGGGGTCCGGGGAGCAATCAGCCCCAGCATTTT.

CDR3 sequence: CAINDSPGQPQHF. The CDR3 region has the DNA TGTGCCATCAATGACAGCCCAGGTCAGCCCCAGCATTTT. The chain recombines TRBV10-3 with TRBJ1-5; D is perhaps TRBD1 (5 bases). Germline CDR1 ENHRY, CDR2 SYGVKD. V was pared by 7 bases and J by 6 bases, with 13 bases between. The CDR3 loop spans 13 amino acids.